Each of the 13 T cell receptor beta chains below was sequenced from the same sample in a study of T cell changes during pregnancy in multiple sclerosis. Sequencing was performed with immunoSEQ multiplex PCR; in TCRdb, only in-frame clones are kept and a portion is missing. This sample yields approximately 130,000 clones, of which about 95% are seen a single time; more than 0.4% belongs to the top ten. Sample: peripheral blood, taken after pregnancy. The receptors shown here come from a female donor with multiple sclerosis, enrolled in a pregnancy study.

This clone occurred once. The chain couples TRBV14 to TRBJ2-7; TRBD2 agrees at 9 bases. CDR3 length equals 14 residues. Germline trimming cut 2 bases from V and 3 bases from J; bases unmatched to any gene: 2. CDR1 is SGHDN and CDR2 is FVKESK in the germline V gene. In DNA, the CDR3 is TGTGCCAGCAGCCAAATTAGCGGGAGCTACGAGCAGTACTTC. Encoded protein: CASSQISGSYEQYF.

The chain links TRBV2 to TRBJ2-7; D is uncertain. CDR3 length: 12 residues. V was pared by 8 bases and J by 1 base, with 9 bases between. Looked up from germline, CDR1 is SNHLY and CDR2 is FYNNEI. The CDR3 reads CASGAGSYEQYF. CDR3 nucleotide sequence: TGTGCCAGCGGAGCCGGTTCCTACGAGCAGTACTTC.

The rearrangement uses TRBV10-2 and TRBJ2-7; 9 bases align to TRBD1. Trimming removed 8 bases from V and 4 bases from J; junction bases left unmatched: 6. The germline V gene encodes CDR1 WSHSY and CDR2 SAAADI. The CDR3 length is 13 residues. In DNA form, the CDR3 reads TGCGCCAGCGGGACAGGGACCCTTTACGAGCAGTACTTC. This encodes CASGTGTLYEQYF.

The chain employs TRBV7-9 and TRBJ1-1; 10 bases line up with TRBD1. Trimming removed 3 bases from V and 1 base from J; junction bases left unmatched: 2. Germline V gene sequence: CDR1 SEHNR, CDR2 FQNEAQ (reference sequence). The CDR3 has 15 amino acids. The CDR3 reads CASSLGQGQNTEAFF. The CDR3 DNA is TGTGCCAGCAGCTTGGGACAGGGGCAGAACACTGAAGCTTTCTTT. The complete variable domain, with remaining parts taken from reference TRBV7-9 and TRBJ1-1, reads DTGVSQNPRHKITKRGQNVTFRCDPISEHNRLYWYRQTLGQGPEFLTYFQNEAQLEKSRLLSDRFSAERPKGSFSTLEIQRTEQGDSAMYLCASSLGQGQNTEAFFGQGTRLTVV.

In DNA form, the CDR3 reads TGTGCCAGCAGTGAGCGAAGTGAAAAACTGTTTTTT. As protein: CASSERSEKLFF. The chain combines TRBV2 with TRBJ1-4; D is undetermined. Trimming cost V 3 bases and J 7 bases, with 6 bases left between them. This CDR3 is built from 12 residues. Germline V gives CDR1 SNHLY, CDR2 FYNNEI.

The chain employs TRBV11-1 and TRBJ2-1, with D maybe TRBD2 (6 bases). V was clipped by 6 bases and J by 5 bases, with 20 bases between them. The CDR3 runs to 16 residues. Germline V gene sequence: CDR1 SGHAT, CDR2 FQDESV (reference sequence). CDR3 in amino acids: CASSQIGRMSNNEQFF. The CDR3 nucleotides read TGTGCCAGCAGTCAAATTGGGAGGATGTCGAACAATGAGCAGTTCTTC.

The chain recombines TRBV5-4 with TRBJ2-3; 8 positions match TRBD2. V was clipped by 4 bases and J by 7 bases; unmatched bases: 20. Germline-derived CDR1 and CDR2 are SGHNT and YYREEE (reference sequence). The CDR3 runs 18 residues. Here the CDR3 reads CASSPRIGGAEGGYTQYF. The DNA of the CDR3 is TGTGCCAGCAGCCCCCGGATCGGGGGGGCAGAAGGGGGGTATACGCAGTATTTT.

The V and J genes are TRBV28 and TRBJ1-6; 7 nucleotides align to TRBD1. The V and J ends lost 5 bases and 9 bases, in that order; junction bases with no gene match: 10. Germline V lookup: CDR1 MDHEN, CDR2 SYDVKM. The CDR3 sequence is 15 residues long. DNA for the CDR3: TGTGCCAGCAGTCCAAAGGACAGGCTTGGTTCACCCCTCCACTTT. This codes for CASSPKDRLGSPLHF.

The V and J genes are TRBV4-1 and TRBJ2-7; 11 nucleotides line up with TRBD1. The CDR3 consists of 15 residues. V was clipped by 3 bases and J by 4 bases; unmatched bases: 5. Per germline, CDR1 MGHRA and CDR2 YSYEKL. The CDR3 spells CASSHPGQGDYEQYF. CDR3 DNA: TGCGCCAGCAGCCACCCGGGACAGGGGGATTACGAGCAGTACTTC.

The chain is built from TRBV6-7 and TRBJ2-1; 9 positions match TRBD2. TRBV6-7 belongs to the ORF category, with a function that is uncertain. This CDR3 spans 16 amino acids. With V trimmed by 8 bases and J by 1 base, 9 bases remained unmatched. CDR3 in DNA: TGTGCCAGCGGATACCCTAGCGGGGCATCCTACAATGAGCAGTTCTTC. Translation: CASGYPSGASYNEQFF.

The V and J genes are TRBV6-6 and TRBJ1-2; 10 bases are a match to TRBD1. Germline CDR1 MNHNY, CDR2 SVGAGI (reference sequence). This CDR3 contains 16 residues. V shed 2 bases, J shed 4 bases, and the junction held 7 bases outside the gene matches. DNA of the CDR3: TGTGCCAGCAGTTACCATGACAGGGGGCAAGGCTATGGCTACACCTTC. Protein: CASSYHDRGQGYGYTF.

This clone has only one observation. The rearrangement joins TRBV29-1 to TRBJ2-3, with a tentative D call TRBD2 (6 bases). The V gene lost 7 bases and the J gene lost 2 bases, with 10 bases spanning the gap. Germline CDR1 and CDR2: SQVTM and ANQGSEA. The CDR3 loop spans 12 amino acids. The CDR3 sequence is CSERALTDTQYF. Here the CDR3 DNA reads TGCAGCGAGCGGGCCCTCACAGATACGCAGTATTTT.

This chain links TRBV20-1 with TRBJ2-7, with D possibly TRBD1 on 5 matching bases. The CDR3 consists of 11 residues. The germline V gene encodes CDR1 DFQATT and CDR2 SNEGSKA (reference sequence). The germline V and J ends were trimmed by 4 bases and 7 bases, with 11 bases remaining between them. DNA of the CDR3: TGCAGTGCTAACCCTGGGGCTGAGCAGTACTTC. Its translation is CSANPGAEQYF.